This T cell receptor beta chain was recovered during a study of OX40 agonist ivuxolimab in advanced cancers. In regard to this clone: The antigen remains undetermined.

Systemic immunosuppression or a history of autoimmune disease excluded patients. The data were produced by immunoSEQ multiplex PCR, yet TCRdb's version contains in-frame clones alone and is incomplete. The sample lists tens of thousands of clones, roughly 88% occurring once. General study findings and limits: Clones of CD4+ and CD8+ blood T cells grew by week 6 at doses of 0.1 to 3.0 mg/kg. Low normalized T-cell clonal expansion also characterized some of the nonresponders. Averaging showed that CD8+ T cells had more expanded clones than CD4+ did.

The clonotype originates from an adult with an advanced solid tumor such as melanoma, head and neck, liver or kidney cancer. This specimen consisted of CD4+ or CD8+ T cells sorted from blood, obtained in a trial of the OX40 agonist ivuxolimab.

CDR3: CASSELQASGQYF. The CDR3 DNA sequence: TGTGCCAGCAGTGAGTTACAGGCCTCGGGGCAGTACTTC. The chain recombines TRBV6-5 with TRBJ2-7; the D gene is possibly TRBD1 (5 bases). CDR1 MNHEY and CDR2 SVGAGI come from the germline V gene. The CDR3 spans 13 residues. V was pared by 5 bases and J by 9 bases, with 17 bases between.